Listed below are T cell receptor beta chains from one sample, sequenced in a study of blood T cell repertoires in COVID-19. The assay was immunoSEQ multiplex PCR, and TCRdb's table has in-frame clones only and misses some. The sample consists of about 97,000 clones, roughly nine tenths of them appearing once. Sample: peripheral blood. The receptor set was obtained from a man aged 50-59 years with acute or convalescent COVID-19. Each CDR3 is given with its conserved first and last residue. A D gene is named only where the DNA matches it firmly. The listing skips clone size in some rows; elsewhere it reads once, few, many or a size class.

d_gene: -; j_gene: TRBJ2-1; v_gene: TRBV3-1/TRBV3-2; abundance: -; CDR3nt: TGTGCCAGCAGCCAAGTCGGGGAGCAGTTCTTC; CDR3aa: CASSQVGEQFF
d_gene: -; j_gene: TRBJ2-7; v_gene: TRBV27; abundance: -; CDR3nt: TGTGCCAGCAGTTTATCAAGGGGCGGAGGGCGCGAGCAGTACTTC; CDR3aa: CASSLSRGGGREQYF
d_gene: TRBD1; j_gene: TRBJ2-7; v_gene: TRBV5-6; abundance: -; CDR3nt: TGTGCCAGCAGCCACGACAGGGGCTACGAGCAGTACTTC; CDR3aa: CASSHDRGYEQYF
d_gene: -; j_gene: TRBJ1-2; v_gene: TRBV7-2; abundance: -; CDR3nt: TGTGCCAGCAGATTCCAATCTCAGGTAGTCTATGGCTACACCTTC; CDR3aa: CASRFQSQVVYGYTF
d_gene: -; j_gene: TRBJ1-6; v_gene: TRBV11-2; abundance: -; CDR3nt: TGTGCCAGCAGCTTAGGAGTACGAGGGTCACCCCTCCACTTT; CDR3aa: CASSLGVRGSPLHF
d_gene: TRBD1; j_gene: TRBJ1-1; v_gene: TRBV5-5; abundance: -; CDR3nt: TGTGCCAGCAGCTTCCAGGGGGCAGAGAACACTGAAGCTTTCTTT; CDR3aa: CASSFQGAENTEAFF
d_gene: TRBD1; j_gene: TRBJ1-1; v_gene: TRBV5-6; abundance: -; CDR3nt: TGTGCCAGCAGCTTGGACAGGGGGACCGTGGACACTGAAGCTTTCTTT; CDR3aa: CASSLDRGTVDTEAFF
d_gene: -; j_gene: TRBJ2-2; v_gene: TRBV5-5; abundance: -; CDR3nt: TGTGCCAGCAGCCTGAGTTGGGGGGAGCTGTTTTTT; CDR3aa: CASSLSWGELFF
d_gene: -; j_gene: TRBJ2-1; v_gene: TRBV7-8; abundance: -; CDR3nt: TGTGCCAGCAGCTTAAGACGGGACTATGAGCAGTTCTTC; CDR3aa: CASSLRRDYEQFF
d_gene: -; j_gene: TRBJ1-5; v_gene: TRBV30; abundance: -; CDR3nt: TGTGCCTGGGCAGTCCAGGGAAATCAGCCCCAGCATTTT; CDR3aa: CAWAVQGNQPQHF
d_gene: TRBD2; j_gene: TRBJ2-7; v_gene: TRBV4-3; abundance: -; CDR3nt: TGCGCCAGCAGCCAAGAGCCAGCCACTAGCGGGGCTTACGAGCAGTACTTC; CDR3aa: CASSQEPATSGAYEQYF
d_gene: -; j_gene: TRBJ2-2; v_gene: TRBV4-1; abundance: -; CDR3nt: TGCGCCAGCAGCCTCCGACAGAACACCGGGGAGCTGTTTTTT; CDR3aa: CASSLRQNTGELFF
d_gene: TRBD1; j_gene: TRBJ1-2; v_gene: TRBV7-9; abundance: -; CDR3nt: TGTGCCAGCAGCTTGGGACAGGGGGACTATGGCTACACCTTC; CDR3aa: CASSLGQGDYGYTF
d_gene: TRBD2; j_gene: TRBJ2-2; v_gene: TRBV5-4; abundance: -; CDR3nt: TGTGCCAGCAGCCTTTCTAGCGGGGGTTACACCGGGGAGCTGTTTTTT; CDR3aa: CASSLSSGGYTGELFF
d_gene: -; j_gene: TRBJ2-7; v_gene: TRBV28; abundance: -; CDR3nt: TGTGCCAGCAGCGCGGCCTACGAGCAGTACTTC; CDR3aa: CASSAAYEQYF
d_gene: TRBD1; j_gene: TRBJ2-3; v_gene: TRBV2; abundance: -; CDR3nt: TGTGCCAGCAGTACCGGGACAGGGTCCGCTAGCACAGATACGCAGTATTTT; CDR3aa: CASSTGTGSASTDTQYF
d_gene: TRBD1; j_gene: TRBJ2-7; v_gene: TRBV7-9; abundance: -; CDR3nt: TGTGCCAGCAGCTTCCGGGACAGACCCTACGAGCAGTACTTC; CDR3aa: CASSFRDRPYEQYF
d_gene: TRBD1; j_gene: TRBJ2-1; v_gene: TRBV6-9; abundance: once; CDR3nt: TGTGCCGGGGAGATTCCGGGACAGAGAAATGAGCAGTTCTTC; CDR3aa: CAGEIPGQRNEQFF
d_gene: TRBD2; j_gene: TRBJ2-2; v_gene: TRBV29-1; abundance: once; CDR3nt: TGCAGCGTTTCACTAGCGGGGAACACCGGGGAGCTGTTTTTT; CDR3aa: CSVSLAGNTGELFF
d_gene: TRBD1; j_gene: TRBJ2-7; v_gene: TRBV11-2; abundance: -; CDR3nt: TGTGCCAGCAGGAGACAGGGAGATCGCTACGAGCAGTACTTC; CDR3aa: CASRRQGDRYEQYF
d_gene: -; j_gene: TRBJ1-6; v_gene: TRBV7-9; abundance: -; CDR3nt: TGTGCCAGCAGCTTAGCGGGAGATTCACCCCTCCACTTT; CDR3aa: CASSLAGDSPLHF
d_gene: TRBD1; j_gene: TRBJ1-2; v_gene: TRBV24-1; abundance: -; CDR3nt: TGTGCCACCAGTTTATCCAGGGGGCCAAACTATGGCTACACCTTC; CDR3aa: CATSLSRGPNYGYTF
d_gene: -; j_gene: TRBJ2-3; v_gene: TRBV29-1; abundance: -; CDR3nt: TGCAGCGTTGAAGGGGGCGCAGATACGCAGTATTTT; CDR3aa: CSVEGGADTQYF
d_gene: -; j_gene: TRBJ1-5; v_gene: TRBV19; abundance: -; CDR3nt: TGTGCCAGTACCGCCGCAGGTATAGCGGGCAATCAGCCCCAGCATTTT; CDR3aa: CASTAAGIAGNQPQHF
d_gene: TRBD1; j_gene: TRBJ1-2; v_gene: TRBV19; abundance: -; CDR3nt: TGTGCCAGTAGTCCGGGACAGGGGGCCGTACGGGGCTACACCTTC; CDR3aa: CASSPGQGAVRGYTF
d_gene: -; j_gene: TRBJ1-2; v_gene: TRBV19; abundance: -; CDR3nt: TGTGCCAGTAGTATTTTCGCTAACTATGGCTACACCTTC; CDR3aa: CASSIFANYGYTF
d_gene: -; j_gene: TRBJ1-2; v_gene: TRBV9; abundance: -; CDR3nt: TGTGCCAGCAGCACAGGTAACTATGGCTACACCTTC; CDR3aa: CASSTGNYGYTF
d_gene: TRBD1; j_gene: TRBJ1-1; v_gene: TRBV3-1/TRBV3-2; abundance: -; CDR3nt: TGTGCCAGCAGCCGCCAGGGGGCGGACACTGAAGCTTTCTTT; CDR3aa: CASSRQGADTEAFF
d_gene: -; j_gene: TRBJ2-1; v_gene: TRBV9; abundance: -; CDR3nt: TGTGCCAGCAGCGCCTATGACAGTGACAATGAGCAGTTCTTC; CDR3aa: CASSAYDSDNEQFF
d_gene: TRBD1; j_gene: TRBJ2-7; v_gene: TRBV9; abundance: -; CDR3nt: TGTGCCAGCAGCGTAGATCCAGGGGGTTCGTACGAGCAGTACTTC; CDR3aa: CASSVDPGGSYEQYF
d_gene: -; j_gene: TRBJ1-1; v_gene: TRBV7-8; abundance: once; CDR3nt: TGTGCCAGCAGCTTAGAGCGTGGACAAACGGCCCCTGAAGCTTTCTTT; CDR3aa: CASSLERGQTAPEAFF
d_gene: TRBD1; j_gene: TRBJ2-1; v_gene: TRBV11-3; abundance: -; CDR3nt: TGTGCCAGCAGCTTATTCCAGGGGGCTCGCAATGAGCAGTTCTTC; CDR3aa: CASSLFQGARNEQFF
d_gene: -; j_gene: TRBJ2-5; v_gene: TRBV6-2/TRBV6-3; abundance: -; CDR3nt: TGTGCCAGCAGTTACCGCAGACAGAGGCCAGAGACCCAGTACTTC; CDR3aa: CASSYRRQRPETQYF
d_gene: TRBD2; j_gene: TRBJ2-3; v_gene: TRBV7-9; abundance: -; CDR3nt: TGTGCCAGCAGCTTAGTGGGGGGCCTAGCGGGGTATCGGGATACGCAGTATTTT; CDR3aa: CASSLVGGLAGYRDTQYF
d_gene: -; j_gene: TRBJ2-3; v_gene: TRBV5-1; abundance: -; CDR3nt: TGCGCCAGCAGCTTGGGCGGGGTGCGAGATACGCAGTATTTT; CDR3aa: CASSLGGVRDTQYF
d_gene: -; j_gene: TRBJ1-6; v_gene: TRBV19; abundance: few; CDR3nt: TGTGCCAGTAGGATGGACAACTATAATTCACCCCTCCACTTT; CDR3aa: CASRMDNYNSPLHF
d_gene: TRBD1; j_gene: TRBJ2-5; v_gene: TRBV7-2; abundance: -; CDR3nt: TGTGCCAGCAGCCCCACGATGGGGACAGTAACCGGGACCCAGTACTTC; CDR3aa: CASSPTMGTVTGTQYF
d_gene: TRBD2; j_gene: TRBJ2-1; v_gene: TRBV5-1; abundance: -; CDR3nt: TGCGCCAGCAGCTTTACTAGCGCCCACAATGAGCAGTTCTTC; CDR3aa: CASSFTSAHNEQFF
d_gene: TRBD2; j_gene: TRBJ2-1; v_gene: TRBV6-5; abundance: -; CDR3nt: TGTGCCAGCACCGCGGGGGGCTCCTACAATGAGCAGTTCTTC; CDR3aa: CASTAGGSYNEQFF
d_gene: TRBD1; j_gene: TRBJ2-3; v_gene: TRBV11-2; abundance: -; CDR3nt: TGTGCCAGCAGCGCCGAGGGGGCGCCCACAGATACGCAGTATTTT; CDR3aa: CASSAEGAPTDTQYF
d_gene: TRBD1; j_gene: TRBJ2-7; v_gene: TRBV10-3; abundance: -; CDR3nt: TGTGCCATCAGAACAGGGGGCCGGAACGAGCAGTACTTC; CDR3aa: CAIRTGGRNEQYF
d_gene: TRBD1; j_gene: TRBJ1-2; v_gene: TRBV4-1; abundance: -; CDR3nt: TGCGCCAGCAGCCCGGGACAGAGCTATGGCTACACCTTC; CDR3aa: CASSPGQSYGYTF
d_gene: -; j_gene: TRBJ2-6; v_gene: TRBV9; abundance: -; CDR3nt: TGTGCCAGCAGGGCCAGCTCTGGGGCCAACGTCCTGACTTTC; CDR3aa: CASRASSGANVLTF
d_gene: -; j_gene: TRBJ2-4; v_gene: TRBV4-1; abundance: -; CDR3nt: TGCGCCAGCAGCCAAGGAGACACTGGGAACATTCAGTACTTC; CDR3aa: CASSQGDTGNIQYF
d_gene: TRBD2; j_gene: TRBJ2-1; v_gene: TRBV7-9; abundance: -; CDR3nt: TGTGCCAGCAGCTGGGGACTAGCGGGGGGAGATGAGCAGTTCTTC; CDR3aa: CASSWGLAGGDEQFF
d_gene: -; j_gene: TRBJ1-6; v_gene: TRBV7-2; abundance: -; CDR3nt: TGTGCCGGTAGAAACTCCAGGGGTAATTCACCCCTCCACTTT; CDR3aa: CAGRNSRGNSPLHF
d_gene: -; j_gene: TRBJ1-1; v_gene: TRBV27; abundance: -; CDR3nt: TGTGCCAGCAGTTTATATGGGGCCGCCACTGAAGCTTTCTTT; CDR3aa: CASSLYGAATEAFF
d_gene: -; j_gene: TRBJ2-2; v_gene: TRBV9; abundance: -; CDR3nt: TGTGCCAGCAGCGTAGCCACAAACACCGGGGAGCTGTTTTTT; CDR3aa: CASSVATNTGELFF
d_gene: -; j_gene: TRBJ1-2; v_gene: TRBV6-5; abundance: -; CDR3nt: TGTGCCAGCAGTTACCTTCGGTCGGGGAACTATGGCTACACCTTC; CDR3aa: CASSYLRSGNYGYTF